One TCR beta chain is described in this entry. What this receptor recognizes is not known. There are no base qualities to consult, and no much larger clone falls within one base. According to the germline V gene (reference sequence), CDR1 reads MNHEY and CDR2 reads SMNVEV. Unmatched junction bases come to 6, with V trimmed by 5 bases and J by 5 bases. The CDR3 runs 14 residues from the cysteine to the phenylalanine. Of the read, only the CDR3 DNA is kept; its 42 bases are in frame from base 1. This entry is derived from a study of STAT3 mutations in large granular lymphocyte leukemia (dated by TCRdb to about 2019). The study in broad terms: About half of the T-LGLL patients who underwent longitudinal sequencing carried canonical activating STAT3 mutations. More than half of T-LGLL patients received one or more immunosuppressive therapy regimens, with hematologic response in 40% to 50% of those treated. Patients with T-cell large granular lymphocyte leukemia underwent serial deep sequencing of TCRbeta CDR3 and STAT3 to reconstruct clonal hierarchy and dynamics. From an initial cohort of approximately 200 LGL patients, roughly 17 representative T-LGLL cases were chosen for longitudinal sequencing of TCRbeta and STAT3. As controls, the study also included longitudinal sequencing of a couple of patients with natural killer LGL leukemia. Each patient was sequenced at an average of around 4 time points, ranging from 2 to 8 samplings. Paper-wide results and their limitations: Several patients had a dominant TCR clone burden greater than the STAT3 mutant burden, which suggests that the STAT3 mutation arose secondarily within a clone that had already expanded. At least one immunodominant TCRbeta clonotype was identified in every T-LGLL patient, and multiple immunodominant subclonotypes were identified in about half of the T-LGLL patients. TCR clonotype switching after therapy was seen in about 30% of the 18 patients, with all newly emerging clones being STAT3 wild type. Linking therapy response to changes in TCR clonal burden was complicated by variable intervals between samplings and by differing treatment regimens. Persisting codominant clonotypes in some patients meant a small but highly pathogenic clone may have been missed. Because no samples were available when a clone first appeared, clonal expansion was inferred from samplings taken at other points.

An Illumina MiSeq was used to sequence the TCRbeta libraries, yielding an average of about 40,000 productive templates per sample. TCRbeta CDR3 libraries were generated with the immunoSEQ assay using multiplex PCR amplification. In the authors' own workflow: Repertoire diversity was calculated as previously defined, with values near 0 taken to indicate extremely monoclonal samples. TCRdb took over this immuneACCESS table, retaining in-frame rearrangements with V and J assigned. Such tables are incomplete; in checked studies, under half of the missing clones stem from an unresolved V gene, and the remainder is unexplained. Clone size and the V and J calls come from that table; the DNA yielded D and trimming. This sample holds 10,000 or so clones; 88% were observed only once. Roughly 83% of the sample goes to the ten largest clones. The same DNA, extracted from blood mononuclear cells, served for both TCR sequencing and STAT3 sequencing.

This receptor chain uses TRBV27 and TRBJ2-5; the central 9 bases match TRBD2. This sequence was found in a man at least 80 years old with T-cell large granular lymphocyte leukemia. Some clones in this sample may be carry-over from other donors' samples. The age is the age at diagnosis. Sequencing was done on a sample of peripheral blood mononuclear cells. CDR3 reads: CASSRRGGSETQYF. The nucleotide sequence reads as follows: TGTGCCAGCAGTCGGCGGGGGGGCTCCGAGACCCAGTACTTC.